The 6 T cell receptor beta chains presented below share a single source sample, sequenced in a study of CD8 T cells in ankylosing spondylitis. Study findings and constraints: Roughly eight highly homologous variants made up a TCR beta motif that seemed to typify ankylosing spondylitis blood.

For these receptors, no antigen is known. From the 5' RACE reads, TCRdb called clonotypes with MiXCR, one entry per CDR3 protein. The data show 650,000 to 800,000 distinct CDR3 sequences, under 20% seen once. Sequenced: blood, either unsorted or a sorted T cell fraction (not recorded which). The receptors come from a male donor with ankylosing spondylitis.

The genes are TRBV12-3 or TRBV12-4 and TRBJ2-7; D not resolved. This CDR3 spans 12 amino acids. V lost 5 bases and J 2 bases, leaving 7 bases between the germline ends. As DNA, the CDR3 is TGTGCCAGCAGTACCCCCGCCTACGAGCAGTACTTC. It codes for CASSTPAYEQYF.

As DNA, the CDR3 is TGTGCCAAAACCAGGGCACGGCCTAGCAATCAGCCCCAGCATTTT. Residues: CAKTRARPSNQPQHF. The V call is TRBV6-9, the J call TRBJ1-5; D may be TRBD1 (5 bases). The CDR3 is made up of 15 amino acids. V was pared by 10 bases and J by 0 bases, with 16 bases between. Germline lookup yields CDR1 MNHGY and CDR2 SVAAGI.

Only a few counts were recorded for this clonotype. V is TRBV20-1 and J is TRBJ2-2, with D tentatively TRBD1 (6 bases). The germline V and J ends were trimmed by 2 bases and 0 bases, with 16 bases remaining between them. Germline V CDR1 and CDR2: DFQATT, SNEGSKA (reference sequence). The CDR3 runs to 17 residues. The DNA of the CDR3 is TGCAGTGCTAGACAGGGGCGAGTGTCTTCGAACACCGGGGAGCTGTTTTTT. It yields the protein CSARQGRVSSNTGELFF.

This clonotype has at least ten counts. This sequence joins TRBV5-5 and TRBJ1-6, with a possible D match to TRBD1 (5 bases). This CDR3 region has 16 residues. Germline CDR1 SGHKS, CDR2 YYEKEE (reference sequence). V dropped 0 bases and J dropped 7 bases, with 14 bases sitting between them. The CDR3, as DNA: TGTGCCAGCAGCTTGGCCTCTCCCAGGGAAAATTCACCCCTCCACTTT. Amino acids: CASSLASPRENSPLHF.

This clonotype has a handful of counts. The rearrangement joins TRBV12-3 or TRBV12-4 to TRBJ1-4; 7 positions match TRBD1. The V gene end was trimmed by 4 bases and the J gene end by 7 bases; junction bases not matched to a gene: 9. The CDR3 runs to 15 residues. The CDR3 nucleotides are TGTGCCAGCAGTTCGCCGACAGGGTCAGGTGAAAAACTGTTTTTT. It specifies CASSSPTGSGEKLFF.

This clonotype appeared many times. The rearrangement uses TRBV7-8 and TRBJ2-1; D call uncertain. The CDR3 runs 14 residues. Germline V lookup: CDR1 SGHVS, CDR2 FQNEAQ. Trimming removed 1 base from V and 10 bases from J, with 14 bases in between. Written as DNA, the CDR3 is TGTGCCAGCAGCTTAGGGAGTGCACAAAGGGAGCAGTTCTTC. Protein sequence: CASSLGSAQREQFF.